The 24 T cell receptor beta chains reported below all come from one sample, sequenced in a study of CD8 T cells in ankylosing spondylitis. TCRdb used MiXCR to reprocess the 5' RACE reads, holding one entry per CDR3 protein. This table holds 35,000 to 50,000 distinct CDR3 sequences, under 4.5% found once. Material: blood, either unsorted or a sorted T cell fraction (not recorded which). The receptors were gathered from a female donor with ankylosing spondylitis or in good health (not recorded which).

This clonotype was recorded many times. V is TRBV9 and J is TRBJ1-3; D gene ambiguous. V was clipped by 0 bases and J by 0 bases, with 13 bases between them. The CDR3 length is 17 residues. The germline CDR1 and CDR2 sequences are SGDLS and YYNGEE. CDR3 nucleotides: TGTGCCAGCAGCGTAGATCCCGGCGGGCTCTCTGGAAACACCATATATTTT. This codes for CASSVDPGGLSGNTIYF.

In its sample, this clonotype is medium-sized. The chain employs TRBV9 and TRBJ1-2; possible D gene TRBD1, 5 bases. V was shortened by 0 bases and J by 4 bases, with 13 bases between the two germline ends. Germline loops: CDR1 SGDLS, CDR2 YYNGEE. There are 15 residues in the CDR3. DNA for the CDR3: TGTGCCAGCAGCGTAGCTGACCGGGGCGGCTATGGCTACACCTTC. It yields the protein CASSVADRGGYGYTF.

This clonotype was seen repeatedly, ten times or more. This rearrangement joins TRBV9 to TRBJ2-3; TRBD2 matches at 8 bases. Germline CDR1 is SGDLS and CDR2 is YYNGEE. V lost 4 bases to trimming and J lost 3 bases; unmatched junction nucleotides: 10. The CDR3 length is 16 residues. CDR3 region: CASSLDAGGLTDTQYF. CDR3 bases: TGTGCCAGCAGCCTGGATGCGGGGGGACTTACAGATACGCAGTATTTT.

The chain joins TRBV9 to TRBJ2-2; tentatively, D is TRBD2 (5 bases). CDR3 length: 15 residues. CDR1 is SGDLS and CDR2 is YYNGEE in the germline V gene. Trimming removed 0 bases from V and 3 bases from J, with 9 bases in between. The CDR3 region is CASSVVFGDTGELFF. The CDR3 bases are TGTGCCAGCAGCGTAGTTTTCGGGGACACCGGGGAGCTGTTTTTT.

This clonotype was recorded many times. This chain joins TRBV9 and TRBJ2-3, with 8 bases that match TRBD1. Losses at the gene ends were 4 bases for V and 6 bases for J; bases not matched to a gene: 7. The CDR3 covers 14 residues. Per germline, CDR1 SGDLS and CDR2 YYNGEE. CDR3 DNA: TGTGCCAGCAGCCTGACAGGGGAACTCGATACGCAGTATTTT. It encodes CASSLTGELDTQYF.

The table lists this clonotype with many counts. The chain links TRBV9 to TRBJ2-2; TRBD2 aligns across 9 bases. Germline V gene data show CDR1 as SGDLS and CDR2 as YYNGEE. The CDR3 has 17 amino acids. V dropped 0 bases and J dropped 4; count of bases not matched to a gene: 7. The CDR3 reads CASSVEGLAGITGELFF. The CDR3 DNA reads TGTGCCAGCAGCGTAGAGGGTCTAGCGGGGATCACCGGGGAGCTGTTTTTT.

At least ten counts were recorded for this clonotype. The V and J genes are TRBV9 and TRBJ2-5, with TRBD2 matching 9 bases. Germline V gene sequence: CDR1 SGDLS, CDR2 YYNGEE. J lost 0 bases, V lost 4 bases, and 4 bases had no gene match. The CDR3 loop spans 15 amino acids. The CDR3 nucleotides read TGTGCCAGCAGCCTCCGGACTAGCGACCAAGAGACCCAGTACTTC. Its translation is CASSLRTSDQETQYF. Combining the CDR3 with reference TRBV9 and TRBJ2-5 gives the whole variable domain DSGVTQTPKHLITATGQRVTLRCSPRSGDLSVYWYQQSLDQGLQFLIQYYNGEERAKGNILERFSAQQFPDLHSELNLSSLELGDSALYFCASSLRTSDQETQYFGPGTRLLVL.

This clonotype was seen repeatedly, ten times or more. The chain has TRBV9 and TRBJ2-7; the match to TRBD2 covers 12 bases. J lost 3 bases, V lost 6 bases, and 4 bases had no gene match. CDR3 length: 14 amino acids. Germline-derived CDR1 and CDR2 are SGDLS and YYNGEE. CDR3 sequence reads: CASTRGLAGYEQYF. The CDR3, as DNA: TGTGCCAGCACTAGGGGACTAGCGGGCTACGAGCAGTACTTC. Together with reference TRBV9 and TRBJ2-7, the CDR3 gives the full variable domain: DSGVTQTPKHLITATGQRVTLRCSPRSGDLSVYWYQQSLDQGLQFLIQYYNGEERAKGNILERFSAQQFPDLHSELNLSSLELGDSALYFCASTRGLAGYEQYFGPGTRLTVT.

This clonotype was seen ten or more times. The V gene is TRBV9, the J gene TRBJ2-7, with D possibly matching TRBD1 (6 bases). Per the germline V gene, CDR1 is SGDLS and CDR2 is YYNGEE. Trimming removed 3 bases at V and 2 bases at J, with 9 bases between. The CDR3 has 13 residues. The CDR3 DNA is TGTGCCAGCAGCGCGGACAGCCCCTACGAGCAGTACTTC. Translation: CASSADSPYEQYF.

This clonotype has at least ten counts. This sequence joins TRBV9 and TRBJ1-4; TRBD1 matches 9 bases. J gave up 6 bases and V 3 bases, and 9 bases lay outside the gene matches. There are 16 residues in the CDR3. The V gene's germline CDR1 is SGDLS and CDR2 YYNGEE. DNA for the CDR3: TGTGCCAGCAGCGGAGGACAGGGGAATAATTATGAAAAACTGTTTTTT. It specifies CASSGGQGNNYEKLFF.

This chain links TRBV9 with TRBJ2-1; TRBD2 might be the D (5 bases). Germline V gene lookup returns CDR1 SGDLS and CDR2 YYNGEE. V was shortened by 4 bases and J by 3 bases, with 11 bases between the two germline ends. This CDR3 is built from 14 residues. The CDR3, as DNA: TGTGCCAGCAGCCGAGGGCAGGTCTACAATGAGCAGTTCTTC. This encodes CASSRGQVYNEQFF.

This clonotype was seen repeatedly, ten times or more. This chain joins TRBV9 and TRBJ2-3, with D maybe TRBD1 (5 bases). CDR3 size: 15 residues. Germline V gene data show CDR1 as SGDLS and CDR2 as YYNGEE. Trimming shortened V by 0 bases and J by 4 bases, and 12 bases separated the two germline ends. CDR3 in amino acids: CASSVEGTGPDTQYF. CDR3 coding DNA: TGTGCCAGCAGCGTAGAGGGAACAGGACCAGATACGCAGTATTTT.

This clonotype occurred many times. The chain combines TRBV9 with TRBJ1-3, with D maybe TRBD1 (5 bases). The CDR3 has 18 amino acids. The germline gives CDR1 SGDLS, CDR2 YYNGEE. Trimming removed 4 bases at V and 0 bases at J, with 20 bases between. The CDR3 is CASSPQTGGRPSGNTIYF. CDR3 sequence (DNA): TGTGCCAGCAGCCCCCAGACGGGGGGACGGCCCTCTGGAAACACCATATATTTT. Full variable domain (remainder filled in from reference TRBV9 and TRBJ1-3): DSGVTQTPKHLITATGQRVTLRCSPRSGDLSVYWYQQSLDQGLQFLIQYYNGEERAKGNILERFSAQQFPDLHSELNLSSLELGDSALYFCASSPQTGGRPSGNTIYFGEGSWLTVV.

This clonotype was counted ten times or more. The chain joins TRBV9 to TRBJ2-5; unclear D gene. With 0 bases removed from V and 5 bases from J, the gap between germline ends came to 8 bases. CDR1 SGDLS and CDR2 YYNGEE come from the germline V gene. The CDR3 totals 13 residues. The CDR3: CASSVAPGETQYF. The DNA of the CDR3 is TGTGCCAGCAGCGTAGCACCCGGGGAGACCCAGTACTTC. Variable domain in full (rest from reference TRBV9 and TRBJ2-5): DSGVTQTPKHLITATGQRVTLRCSPRSGDLSVYWYQQSLDQGLQFLIQYYNGEERAKGNILERFSAQQFPDLHSELNLSSLELGDSALYFCASSVAPGETQYFGPGTRLLVL.

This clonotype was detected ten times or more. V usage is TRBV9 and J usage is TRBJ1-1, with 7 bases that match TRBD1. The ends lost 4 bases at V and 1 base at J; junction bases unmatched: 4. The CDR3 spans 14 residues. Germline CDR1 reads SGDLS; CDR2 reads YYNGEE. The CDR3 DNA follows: TGTGCCAGCAGCAGGACAGGCCCGAACACTGAAGCTTTCTTT. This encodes CASSRTGPNTEAFF.

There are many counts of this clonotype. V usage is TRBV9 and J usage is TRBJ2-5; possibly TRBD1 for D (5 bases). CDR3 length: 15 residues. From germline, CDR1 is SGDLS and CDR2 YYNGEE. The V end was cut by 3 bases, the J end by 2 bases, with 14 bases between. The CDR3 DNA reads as TGTGCCAGCAGCGGGAACCCCTCAGGGCAAGAGACCCAGTACTTC. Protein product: CASSGNPSGQETQYF. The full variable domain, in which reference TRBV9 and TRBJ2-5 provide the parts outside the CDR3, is DSGVTQTPKHLITATGQRVTLRCSPRSGDLSVYWYQQSLDQGLQFLIQYYNGEERAKGNILERFSAQQFPDLHSELNLSSLELGDSALYFCASSGNPSGQETQYFGPGTRLLVL.

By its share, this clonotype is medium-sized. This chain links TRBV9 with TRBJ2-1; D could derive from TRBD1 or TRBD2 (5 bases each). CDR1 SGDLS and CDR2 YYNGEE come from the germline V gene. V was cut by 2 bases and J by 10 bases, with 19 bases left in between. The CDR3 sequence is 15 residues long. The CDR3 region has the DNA TGTGCCAGCAGCGTGGATAGCGCGGGCGAGGGGGAGCAGTTCTTC. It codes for CASSVDSAGEGEQFF.

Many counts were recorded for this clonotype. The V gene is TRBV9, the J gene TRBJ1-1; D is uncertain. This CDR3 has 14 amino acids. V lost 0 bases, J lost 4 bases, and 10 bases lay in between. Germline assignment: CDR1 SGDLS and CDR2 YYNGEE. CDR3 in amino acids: CASSVATEGTEAFF. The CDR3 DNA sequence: TGTGCCAGCAGCGTAGCTACCGAGGGCACTGAAGCTTTCTTT. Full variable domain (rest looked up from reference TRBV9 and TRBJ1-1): DSGVTQTPKHLITATGQRVTLRCSPRSGDLSVYWYQQSLDQGLQFLIQYYNGEERAKGNILERFSAQQFPDLHSELNLSSLELGDSALYFCASSVATEGTEAFFGQGTRLTVV.

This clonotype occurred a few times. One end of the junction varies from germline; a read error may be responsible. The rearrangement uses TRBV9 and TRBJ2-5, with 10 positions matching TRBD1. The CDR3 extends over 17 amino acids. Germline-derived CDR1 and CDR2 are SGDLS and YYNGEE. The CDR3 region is CASGIAGTGVVSETQYF. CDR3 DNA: TGTGCCAGCGGCATCGCCGGGACAGGGGTTGTTTCAGAGACTCAGTACTTC.

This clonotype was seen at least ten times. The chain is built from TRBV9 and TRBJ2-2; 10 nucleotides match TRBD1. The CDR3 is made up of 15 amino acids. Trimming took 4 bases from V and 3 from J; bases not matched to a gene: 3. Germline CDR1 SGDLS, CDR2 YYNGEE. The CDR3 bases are TGTGCCAGCAGCACGGGGACAGGGGACACCGGGGAGCTGTTTTTT. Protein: CASSTGTGDTGELFF.

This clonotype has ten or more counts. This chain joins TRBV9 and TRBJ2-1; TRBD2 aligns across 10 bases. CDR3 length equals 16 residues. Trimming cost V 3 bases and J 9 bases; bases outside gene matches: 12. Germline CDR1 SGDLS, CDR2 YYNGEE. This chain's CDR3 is CASSAGGSGGKREQFF. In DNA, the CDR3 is TGTGCCAGCAGCGCCGGGGGTAGCGGGGGGAAGCGTGAGCAGTTCTTC.

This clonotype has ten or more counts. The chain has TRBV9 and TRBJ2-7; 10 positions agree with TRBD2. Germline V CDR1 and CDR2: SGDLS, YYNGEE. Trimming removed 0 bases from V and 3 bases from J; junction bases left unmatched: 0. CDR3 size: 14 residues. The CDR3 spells CASSVGTSGYEQYF. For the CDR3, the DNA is TGTGCCAGCAGCGTAGGGACTAGCGGCTACGAGCAGTACTTC.

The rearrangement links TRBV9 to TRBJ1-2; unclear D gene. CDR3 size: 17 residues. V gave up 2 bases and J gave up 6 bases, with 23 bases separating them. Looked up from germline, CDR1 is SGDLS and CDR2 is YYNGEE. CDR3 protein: CASSVKAGPPFPHGYTF. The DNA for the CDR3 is TGTGCCAGCAGCGTCAAGGCCGGGCCACCTTTTCCGCATGGCTACACCTTC.

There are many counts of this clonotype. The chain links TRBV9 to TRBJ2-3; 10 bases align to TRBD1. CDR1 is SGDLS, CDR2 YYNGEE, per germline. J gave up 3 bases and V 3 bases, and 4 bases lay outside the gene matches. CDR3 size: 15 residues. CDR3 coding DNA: TGTGCCAGCAGCGCCGGGACAGGGGTGACAGATACGCAGTATTTT. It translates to CASSAGTGVTDTQYF.